These T cell receptor beta chains were read from a single sample in a study of T cells after yellow fever vaccination. TCRdb reanalysed the 5' RACE reads using MiXCR and keeps one entry per CDR3 protein. The sample holds around 310,000 distinct CDR3 sequences; about 8.7% are singletons and the top ten take around 17%. The source was PBMCs, collected on the day of the first yellow fever vaccination. These receptors were obtained from a young man who received the YFV17D yellow fever vaccine. The CDR3 runs from the conserved cysteine through the conserved F or W. The D gene is left open where the match is weak. Some rows have no size entry. The others give once, few or many, or a class for an expanded clone.

>TRBV20-1|many|TRBD1|TRBJ2-1
TGCAGTGCTAGGGACAGGGAGCATGAGCAGTTCTTC
CSARDREHEQFF
>TRBV10-2|.|.|TRBJ1-1
TGCGCCAGCCTGCAGAACACTGAAGCTTTCTTT
CASLQNTEAFF
>TRBV29-1|few|.|TRBJ2-7
TGCAGCGTTGACAAATCCGGGAGCGAGCAGTACTTC
CSVDKSGSEQYF
>TRBV10-3|.|TRBD1|TRBJ1-5
TGTGCCATCAGAGACCCGGACAGGGGGCTTAATAGCAATCAGCCCCAGCATTTT
CAIRDPDRGLNSNQPQHF
>TRBV6-1|few|.|TRBJ1-5
TGTGCCAGCAGTGAATCGGGAGGAAGAAGCAATCAGCCCCAGCATTTT
CASSESGGRSNQPQHF
>TRBV5-1|few|.|TRBJ1-2
TGCGCCAGCAGCTTGTCCCCGACAGCTAGCGACGACTATGGCTACACCTTC
CASSLSPTASDDYGYTF
>TRBV10-3|few|TRBD1|TRBJ2-7
TGTGCCATCAGTGAGTCTAAAGGACAGGGGGCCGACGAGCAGTACTTC
CAISESKGQGADEQYF
>TRBV7-2|.|.|TRBJ1-4
TGTGCCAGCAGCCCCCACGGGACCCTCAGGGAAAAACTGTTTTTT
CASSPHGTLREKLFF
>TRBV5-6|.|.|TRBJ1-2
TGTGCCAGCAGCTTGGACGGGCAGGACTATGGCTACACCTTC
CASSLDGQDYGYTF
>TRBV29-1|few|TRBD2|TRBJ2-2
TGCAGCGTTACCGGGACTAGCGGGGATGCCGGGGAGCTGTTTTTT
CSVTGTSGDAGELFF
>TRBV18|few|.|TRBJ2-5
TGTGCCAGCTCACCCCAACTCCAGGGTTCAGGGACCCAGTACTTC
CASSPQLQGSGTQYF
>TRBV24-1|.|.|TRBJ2-2
TGTGCCACCAGTGGAGGGGTGAACACCGGGGAGCTGTTTTTT
CATSGGVNTGELFF
>TRBV5-5|few|.|TRBJ2-7
TGTGCCAGCAGCTTGGCGAGCGAGCAGTACTTC
CASSLASEQYF
>TRBV5-1|.|.|TRBJ1-1
TGCGCCAGCAGCTTGGAGGGACGGAGGAACACTGAAGCTTTCTTT
CASSLEGRRNTEAFF
>TRBV6-2/TRBV6-3|few|.|TRBJ2-7
TGTGCCAGCAGTTACCCAGGGTCGGGCTCCTACGAGCAGTACTTC
CASSYPGSGSYEQYF
>TRBV6-1|few|.|TRBJ2-5
TGTGCCTCGCGGGGGAGGGGCCGGGGGGCGACCCAGTACTTC
CASRGRGRGATQYF
>TRBV30|.|.|TRBJ1-5
TGTGCCTGGAGTGTACTCTCGGGTCAGCCCCAGCATTTT
CAWSVLSGQPQHF